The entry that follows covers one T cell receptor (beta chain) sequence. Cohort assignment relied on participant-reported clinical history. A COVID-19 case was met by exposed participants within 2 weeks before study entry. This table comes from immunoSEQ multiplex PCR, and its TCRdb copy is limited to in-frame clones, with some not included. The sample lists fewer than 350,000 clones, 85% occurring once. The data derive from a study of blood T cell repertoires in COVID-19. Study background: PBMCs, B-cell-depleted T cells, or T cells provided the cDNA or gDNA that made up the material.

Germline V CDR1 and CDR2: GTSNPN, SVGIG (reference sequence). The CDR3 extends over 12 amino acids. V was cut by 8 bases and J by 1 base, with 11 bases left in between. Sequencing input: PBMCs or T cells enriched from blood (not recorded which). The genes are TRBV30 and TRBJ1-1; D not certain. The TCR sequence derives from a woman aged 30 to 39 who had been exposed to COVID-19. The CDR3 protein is CAGGRENTEAFF. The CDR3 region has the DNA TGTGCCGGAGGACGGGAGAACACTGAAGCTTTCTTT. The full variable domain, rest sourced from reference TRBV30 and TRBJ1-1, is SQTIHQWPATLVQPVGSPLSLECTVEGTSNPNLYWYRQAAGRGLQLLFYSVGIGQISSEVPQNLSASRPQDRQFILSSKKLLLSDSGFYLCAGGRENTEAFFGQGTRLTVV.